A selection of T cell receptor beta chains follows, all from one sample in a study of long-term antiretroviral therapy in people with HIV. The protocol was immunoSEQ multiplex PCR, while the TCRdb copy is restricted to in-frame clones and leaves out a portion. Among 16,000 or so clones, 77% were seen once, and the ten largest hold around a fifth. Sample: unsorted PBMCs, taken 2.1 years after starting antiretroviral therapy. All receptors derive from a middle-aged man with HIV. CDR3s include the opening cysteine and the closing phenylalanine or tryptophan. D genes are given only for firm matches. For some rows the clone size is stated as once, few or many, or as a class when expanded; others skip it.

cdr3_aa	cdr3_nt	clone_size	j_call	v_call	d_call
CASRDGTAINIQYF	TGTGCCAGTCGAGACGGGACAGCAATTAACATTCAGTACTTC	few	TRBJ2-4	TRBV19	TRBD1
CASSSESYNEQFF	TGTGCCAGCAGCTCAGAGTCCTACAATGAGCAGTTCTTC	-	TRBJ2-1	TRBV11-2	-
CASSRDSPTGYTF	TGTGCCAGCAGTCGGGACAGCCCTACCGGCTACACCTTC	-	TRBJ1-2	TRBV2	TRBD1
CASSPWVLDTQYF	TGTGCCAGCAGCCCCTGGGTCCTAGATACGCAGTATTTT	-	TRBJ2-3	TRBV9	-
CASSEGQGTGLNQPQHF	TGTGCCAGCAGTGAAGGCCAGGGGACTGGACTTAATCAGCCCCAGCATTTT	-	TRBJ1-5	TRBV2	-
CASSPGDIGLLGYGYTF	TGTGCCAGCAGCCCTGGAGACATCGGACTATTAGGCTATGGCTACACCTTC	-	TRBJ1-2	TRBV5-8	-
CASSQGAAYGYTF	TGCGCCAGCAGCCAAGGTGCAGCCTATGGCTACACCTTC	few	TRBJ1-2	TRBV4-1	-
CASSLDRGQNTEAFF	TGTGCCAGCAGCTTAGATCGGGGACAGAACACTGAAGCTTTCTTT	-	TRBJ1-1	TRBV11-3	-
CAISESGTGTSDGYTF	TGTGCCATCAGTGAGTCGGGAACAGGGACGAGCGATGGCTACACCTTC	-	TRBJ1-2	TRBV10-3	-
CASSLYTEEAFF	TGTGCCAGCAGCCTATACACGGAGGAAGCTTTCTTT	-	TRBJ1-1	TRBV5-4	-
CASSADPQGTGYGYTF	TGTGCCAGCAGCGCTGACCCTCAGGGGACGGGCTATGGCTACACCTTC	-	TRBJ1-2	TRBV9	-
CASLPGAGGPDTQYF	TGTGCCAGCCTCCCCGGTGCGGGGGGCCCGGATACGCAGTATTTT	-	TRBJ2-3	TRBV6-5	TRBD2
CASSESGGTTDTQYF	TGCGCCAGCAGTGAGTCTGGGGGGACCACAGATACGCAGTATTTT	-	TRBJ2-3	TRBV10-1	-
CASSMDSNQPQHF	TGTGCCAGTAGTATGGACAGCAATCAGCCCCAGCATTTT	few	TRBJ1-5	TRBV19	-
CASSQDLTGEFTDTQYF	TGTGCCAGCAGCCAAGATTTAACGGGGGAGTTCACAGATACGCAGTATTTT	-	TRBJ2-3	TRBV14	-
CASSIGPSPYEQYF	TGTGCCAGCAGCATCGGGCCTAGCCCCTACGAGCAGTACTTC	-	TRBJ2-7	TRBV11-2	-
CASSEGRDSTNTEAFF	TGTGCCAGCAGTGAGGGCCGGGACAGTACGAACACTGAAGCTTTCTTT	-	TRBJ1-1	TRBV2	TRBD1
CASSFLDRNTGELFF	TGCGCCAGCAGCTTCCTGGACAGGAACACCGGGGAGCTGTTTTTT	-	TRBJ2-2	TRBV5-1	-
CARPGQAENLNTEAFF	TGTGCCAGGCCGGGACAGGCAGAAAACTTGAACACTGAAGCTTTCTTT	-	TRBJ1-1	TRBV27	TRBD1
CASSTGTGAEAFF	TGTGCCAGCAGCACGGGGACAGGGGCTGAAGCTTTCTTT	-	TRBJ1-1	TRBV9	TRBD1
CASSFPRTGLNEKLFF	TGCGCCAGCAGCTTTCCCCGGACAGGCCTTAATGAAAAACTGTTTTTT	large	TRBJ1-4	TRBV5-1	TRBD1
CASSLTASNTEAFF	TGTGCCAGCAGTTTGACAGCCAGCAACACTGAAGCTTTCTTT	-	TRBJ1-1	TRBV6-5	-
CAWSKGMRTEAFF	TGTGCCTGGAGTAAGGGGATGAGGACTGAAGCTTTCTTT	-	TRBJ1-1	TRBV30	-
CASSLALGQSYEQYF	TGTGCCAGCAGCTTAGCGCTGGGACAGAGTTACGAGCAGTACTTC	-	TRBJ2-7	TRBV7-9	TRBD1
CASSSDRGTYEQYF	TGTGCCAGCAGCTCGGACAGGGGGACCTACGAGCAGTACTTC	-	TRBJ2-7	TRBV7-6	TRBD1
CASRTGLPYEQYF	TGTGCCAGCCGGACAGGCTTACCCTACGAGCAGTACTTC	-	TRBJ2-7	TRBV2	TRBD1
CASSPGPTDTQYF	TGTGCCAGCAGCCCCGGACCCACAGATACGCAGTATTTT	-	TRBJ2-3	TRBV5-4	-
CASSPGQMSYNEQFF	TGTGCCAGCAGCCCTGGGCAGATGTCCTACAATGAGCAGTTCTTC	-	TRBJ2-1	TRBV6-6	-
CASSIGAGGSNQPQHF	TGTGCCAGTAGTATAGGGGCGGGAGGAAGCAATCAGCCCCAGCATTTT	-	TRBJ1-5	TRBV19	-
CASSLGGPGNTIYF	TGTGCCAGCAGCTTGGGCGGTCCTGGAAACACCATATATTTT	-	TRBJ1-3	TRBV5-6	-
CASSYAAGVFGTQYF	TGTGCCAGCAGTTATGCTGCGGGGGTTTTTGGTACGCAGTATTTT	-	TRBJ2-3	TRBV7-3	TRBD2
CASSYSGVPNTEAFF	TGTGCCAGCAGTTACTCGGGGGTCCCGAACACTGAAGCTTTCTTT	once	TRBJ1-1	TRBV6-5	-
CASSQSSREDRPYSNQPQHF	TGCGCCAGCAGTCAATCAAGCCGGGAGGACAGGCCTTATAGCAATCAGCCCCAGCATTTT	-	TRBJ1-5	TRBV23-1	TRBD1
CASSPTTGGNTIYF	TGTGCCAGCAGCCCTACGACAGGAGGAAACACCATATATTTT	-	TRBJ1-3	TRBV9	-
CASSWDRADEQYF	TGCGCCAGCAGCTGGGACAGGGCGGACGAGCAGTACTTC	few	TRBJ2-7	TRBV5-1	TRBD1
CAISATASTDTQYF	TGTGCCATCAGTGCGACGGCTAGCACAGATACGCAGTATTTT	-	TRBJ2-3	TRBV10-3	-
CASSLYGGFTGELFF	TGTGCCAGCAGCTTATACGGGGGGTTCACCGGGGAGCTGTTTTTT	-	TRBJ2-2	TRBV7-3	TRBD2